This TCR beta chain is from a study of cytomegalovirus exposure and HLA in healthy donors. Study-level background: Researchers found that roughly 77% of around 400 genotyped donors fell within the Caucasian-associated ancestry cluster. Regarding the study as a whole: V- and J-gene trimming in TCR beta was tied to a missense DCLRE1C variant by an analysis performed later.

A word on this clone: Its antigen is unknown.

Primers for the PCR totalled 60 Vbeta and 13 Jbeta. The protocol was immunoSEQ multiplex PCR, while the TCRdb copy is restricted to in-frame clones and leaves out a portion. The table for this sample gives over 110,000 clones. Looked up from germline, CDR1 is SGHRS and CDR2 is YFSETQ. V was cut by 0 bases and J by 4 bases, with 11 bases left in between. The length of the CDR3 is 15 residues. This TCR was sampled from a male donor in good health and CMV-seronegative. Sequencing was performed on PBMCs. The genes are TRBV5-1 and TRBJ1-5; tentative D call: TRBD1 (5 bases). This CDR3 is CASSLEGYRNQPQHF. The CDR3 nucleotides read TGCGCCAGCAGCTTGGAGGGGTATAGGAATCAGCCCCAGCATTTT.